The rows below give T cell receptor beta chains drawn from one sample of a study of blood T cell repertoires in COVID-19. Only in-frame clones appear in the TCRdb table, and some are missing; sequencing was by immunoSEQ multiplex PCR. The table shows fewer than 200,000 clones, with roughly 90% occurring only once. The sample comprised PBMCs or T cells enriched from blood (not recorded which). All receptors come from a human donor with acute COVID-19. The donor label of this sample is uncertain. The CDR3 runs from the conserved cysteine through the conserved F or W.

cdr3_aa: CASSPSGHPNTEAFF
v_call: TRBV4-2
j_call: TRBJ1-1

cdr3_aa: CAWSLYIPGMNTEAFF
v_call: TRBV30
j_call: TRBJ1-1

cdr3_aa: CATSDSANTGELFF
v_call: TRBV24-1
j_call: TRBJ2-2

cdr3_aa: CASSLSGPTEAFF
v_call: TRBV7-3
j_call: TRBJ1-1

cdr3_aa: CASSRSVQGTGLYGYTF
v_call: TRBV4-3
j_call: TRBJ1-2

cdr3_aa: CASSSTGETQYF
v_call: TRBV7-2
j_call: TRBJ2-5

cdr3_aa: CASSEAPAAGYGYTF
v_call: TRBV2
j_call: TRBJ1-2

cdr3_aa: CASSVDPDMNTEAFF
v_call: TRBV9
j_call: TRBJ1-1

cdr3_aa: CATSRTDRAGELFF
v_call: TRBV15
j_call: TRBJ2-2

cdr3_aa: CASILAAGTPGELFF
v_call: TRBV6-5
j_call: TRBJ2-2

cdr3_aa: CASSQLPSSSYEQYF
v_call: TRBV4-1
j_call: TRBJ2-7

cdr3_aa: CASSGQGKSPLHF
v_call: TRBV5-1
j_call: TRBJ1-6

cdr3_aa: CASSLGLVYEQYF
v_call: TRBV5-5
j_call: TRBJ2-7

cdr3_aa: CASSSRQAGRNSPLHF
v_call: TRBV9
j_call: TRBJ1-6

cdr3_aa: CASSQAGYSYEQYF
v_call: TRBV27
j_call: TRBJ2-7

cdr3_aa: CASSRTSGGFTQETQYF
v_call: TRBV5-6
j_call: TRBJ2-5

cdr3_aa: CASSPLAELAGELFF
v_call: TRBV18
j_call: TRBJ2-2

cdr3_aa: CASSLSAGFGSPLHF
v_call: TRBV7-9
j_call: TRBJ1-6

cdr3_aa: CASSPVQGAGTEAFF
v_call: TRBV18
j_call: TRBJ1-1

cdr3_aa: CATSRSGGTDTQYF
v_call: TRBV15
j_call: TRBJ2-3

cdr3_aa: CAWVHTGGFSYEQYF
v_call: TRBV30
j_call: TRBJ2-7

cdr3_aa: CASSHPRREHTDTQYF
v_call: TRBV4-1
j_call: TRBJ2-3

cdr3_aa: CATSPPGGNEKLFF
v_call: TRBV15
j_call: TRBJ1-4

cdr3_aa: CASSPVQAGYNEQFF
v_call: TRBV28
j_call: TRBJ2-1

cdr3_aa: CASSVDGGEKLFF
v_call: TRBV19
j_call: TRBJ1-4

cdr3_aa: CASSPDRSTDTQYF
v_call: TRBV11-1
j_call: TRBJ2-3

cdr3_aa: CASSLVGGGGSTDTQYF
v_call: TRBV7-2
j_call: TRBJ2-3

cdr3_aa: CASSWRTGGNTGELFF
v_call: TRBV27
j_call: TRBJ2-2

cdr3_aa: CASSLSGGGIGSSPLHF
v_call: TRBV27
j_call: TRBJ1-6

cdr3_aa: CASSEYRSEEQFF
v_call: TRBV25-1
j_call: TRBJ2-1

cdr3_aa: CASSLFPDRNTEAFF
v_call: TRBV5-8
j_call: TRBJ1-1

cdr3_aa: CAWSGQGAMGNQPQHF
v_call: TRBV30
j_call: TRBJ1-5

cdr3_aa: CASSLVADRGTEAFF
v_call: TRBV19
j_call: TRBJ1-1

cdr3_aa: CASSSHLTTGNEQFF
v_call: TRBV6-5
j_call: TRBJ2-1

cdr3_aa: CASSHPDRGRMDTEAFF
v_call: TRBV4-1
j_call: TRBJ1-1